A selection of T cell receptor beta chains follows, all from one sample in a study of CD8 T cells in ankylosing spondylitis. TCRdb fed the 5' RACE reads into MiXCR, producing one record per CDR3 protein. This table has about 39,000 distinct CDR3 sequences, 3% to 3.5% appearing once. The sequencing sample was made of blood, either unsorted or a sorted T cell fraction (not recorded which). The receptors come from a male donor with ankylosing spondylitis or in good health (not recorded which). Both conserved end residues are trimmed from each CDR3. Fields, in order: J gene, V gene, D gene, CDR3 protein. A D gene is named only where the DNA matches it firmly.

>TRBJ2-5|TRBV9|TRBD2
ASSVRTRGETQY
>TRBJ2-4|TRBV9|.
ASSVDGGGLAKNIQY
>TRBJ2-5|TRBV9|.
ASSVAALAEETQY
>TRBJ2-5|TRBV9|.
ASSVGGEPWETQY
>TRBJ1-4|TRBV9|.
ASSVSGTPDEKLF
>TRBJ1-2|TRBV9|TRBD1
ASSVDVTGAYGYT
>TRBJ2-1|TRBV9|TRBD2
ASSVAARGGYNEQF
>TRBJ2-1|TRBV9|TRBD2
ASSGPSGGANEQF
>TRBJ2-1|TRBV9|TRBD1
ASSGGQGFYEQF
>TRBJ2-2|TRBV9|.
ASSVDSPGAANTGELF
>TRBJ2-1|TRBV9|.
ASTHLAEGSYNEQF
>TRBJ2-2|TRBV9|.
ASSVAAGRTGELF